These 2 T cell receptor beta chains originate from one sample sequenced in a study of blood T cell repertoires in COVID-19. Using immunoSEQ multiplex PCR, the repertoire was profiled, and TCRdb retains in-frame clones only, with some absent. The sample has some 310,000 clones; roughly 90% are singletons. Sequencing used peripheral blood. The receptors shown here come from a woman aged 25 to 45 with COVID-19, enrolled during active disease.

The chain joins TRBV30 to TRBJ1-4; TRBD1 might be the D (5 bases). Between the trimmed V and J ends, which lost 4 bases and 7 bases, there was a span of 13 bases. Looked up from germline, CDR1 is GTSNPN and CDR2 is SVGIG (reference sequence). The length of the CDR3 is 13 residues. This chain's CDR3 is CAWNSGRREKLFF. DNA for the CDR3: TGTGCCTGGAATTCAGGGAGGCGTGAAAAACTGTTTTTT.

This clone was detected only once. The chain carries TRBV7-2 and TRBJ2-6; 12 bases match TRBD2. Unmatched junction bases numbered 5, after V lost 1 base and J lost 4 bases. The V gene's germline CDR1 is SGHTA and CDR2 FQGNSA. The CDR3 is 18 residues long. As DNA, the CDR3 is TGTGCCAGCAGCTTAGTTGCTAGCGGGAGGGCCGGGGCCAACGTCCTGACTTTC. Its translation is CASSLVASGRAGANVLTF.